The present T cell receptor beta chain was sequenced within a study of identical twins. This clonotype has just a few counts. Using its own MiXCR run on the 5' RACE reads, TCRdb lists one record per CDR3 protein. The profile shows some 1,600,000 distinct CDR3 sequences, roughly a third of them singletons. The specimen sequenced was cord blood. The TCR was taken from a newborn girl in good health.

In DNA form, the CDR3 reads TGTGCCAGCAGCCAAGAGACAGGATCTATCAATGAGCAGTTCTTC. Protein product: CASSQETGSINEQFF. The V gene is TRBV4-2, the J gene TRBJ2-1; D is perhaps TRBD1 (6 bases). This CDR3 comprises 15 residues. CDR1 is LGHNA and CDR2 is YNFKEQ in the germline V gene. Trimming took off 0 bases at V and 6 bases at J, with 12 bases between the two ends.